What follows are 25 T cell receptor beta chains derived from one specimen sequenced in a study of blood T cell repertoires in COVID-19. Method: immunoSEQ multiplex PCR; TCRdb's copy keeps in-frame clones and lacks some. Among around 64,000 clones listed, 70% to 80% were seen once. The sequenced material came from peripheral blood. These receptors all come from a man aged 60-69 years with acute or convalescent COVID-19.

The chain is built from TRBV7-9 and TRBJ2-7; D is perhaps TRBD2 (6 bases). Germline CDR1 is SEHNR and CDR2 is FQNEAQ (reference sequence). The CDR3 contains 14 residues. V lost 2 bases to trimming and J lost 0 bases, with 8 bases between them. CDR3 in DNA: TGTGCCAGCAGCTTATACGGGAGCTCCTACGAGCAGTACTTC. Amino acids: CASSLYGSSYEQYF.

The chain employs TRBV15 and TRBJ1-2; TRBD1 aligns across 10 bases. V dropped 9 bases and J dropped 2; count of bases not matched to a gene: 0. The germline V gene has CDR1 LNHNV and CDR2 YYDKDF (reference sequence). The CDR3 consists of 12 residues. Here the CDR3 DNA reads TGTGCCACGGGACAGGGGAACTATGGCTACACCTTC. This sequence encodes CATGQGNYGYTF. The full variable domain, with the rest looked up from reference TRBV15 and TRBJ1-2, is DAMVIQNPRYQVTQFGKPVTLSCSQTLNHNVMYWYQQKSSQAPKLLFHYYDKDFNNEADTPDNFQSRRPNTSFCFLDIRSPGLGDTAMYLCATGQGNYGYTFGSGTRLTVV.

The V gene is TRBV7-2, the J gene TRBJ2-3; D is unclear. The V gene lost 3 bases and the J gene lost 1 base, with 8 bases spanning the gap. Germline-derived CDR1 and CDR2 are SGHTA and FQGNSA. CDR3 length equals 14 residues. The CDR3 coding sequence is TGTGCCAGCAGCTTGTCGCAGGGCACAGATACGCAGTATTTT. This encodes CASSLSQGTDTQYF.

The rearrangement uses TRBV7-3 and TRBJ2-5, with 8 bases aligning to TRBD2. This CDR3 comprises 15 residues. Unmatched junction bases numbered 10, after V lost 9 bases and J lost 1 base. Germline CDR1 SGHTA, CDR2 FQGTGA. The chain's CDR3 is CARAGGRGVQETQYF. CDR3 sequence (DNA): TGTGCCAGGGCGGGGGGCAGAGGGGTCCAAGAGACCCAGTACTTC. The variable domain in full, completed from reference TRBV7-3 and TRBJ2-5, reads GAGVSQTPSNKVTEKGKYVELRCDPISGHTALYWYRQSLGQGPEFLIYFQGTGAADDSGLPNDRFFAVRPEGSVSTLKIQRTERGDSAVYLCARAGGRGVQETQYFGPGTRLLVL.

This clone was seen just once. The chain uses TRBV15 and TRBJ1-1; D is unresolved. V lost 5 bases to trimming and J lost 1 base, with 20 bases between them. Germline CDR1 is LNHNV and CDR2 is YYDKDF (reference sequence). CDR3 length: 17 amino acids. This CDR3 is CATSGTSEGGWNTEAFF. Here the CDR3 DNA reads TGTGCCACCAGCGGAACCTCTGAGGGCGGATGGAACACTGAAGCTTTCTTT.

The V call is TRBV6-2 or TRBV6-3, the J call TRBJ1-4; 7 nucleotides align to TRBD1. The J segment lost 7 bases and the V segment lost 5 bases, leaving 7 bases of the junction unmatched. The CDR3 loop spans 14 amino acids. Germline CDR1 and CDR2: MNHEY and SVGEGT. CDR3 DNA: TGTGCCAGCAGTCACAGGGGATTTACTGAAAAACTGTTTTTT. This sequence encodes CASSHRGFTEKLFF.

The chain couples TRBV18 to TRBJ1-1; TRBD1 might be the D (5 bases). V lost 0 bases and J lost 0, with 8 bases in between. Germline V gene sequence: CDR1 KGHSH, CDR2 LQKENI. CDR3 length: 15 amino acids. CDR3 bases: TGTGCCAGCTCACCACCGACAGCGATGAACACTGAAGCTTTCTTT. Its translation: CASSPPTAMNTEAFF.

This chain uses TRBV5-1 with TRBJ1-2; D might be TRBD1 (5 bases). V lost 4 bases to trimming and J lost 3 bases, with 13 bases between them. The germline V gene encodes CDR1 SGHRS and CDR2 YFSETQ. The CDR3 is made up of 14 amino acids. DNA for the CDR3: TGCGCCAGCAGCCCGCGGGACGCCGACTATGGCTACACCTTC. As protein: CASSPRDADYGYTF.

This clone is a singleton in its sample. The J gene is TRBJ1-1, the V gene TRBV6-6, with D maybe TRBD1 (5 bases). Trimming cost V 5 bases and J 5 bases, with 15 bases left between them. CDR3 length: 14 residues. CDR1 and CDR2 from the germline V gene are MNHNY and SVGAGI (reference sequence). The CDR3 here is CASSPRAGRTEAFF. For the CDR3, the DNA is TGTGCCAGCAGTCCCAGGGCTGGGAGGACTGAAGCTTTCTTT.

The chain couples TRBV5-6 to TRBJ2-7; a possible D gene is TRBD1 (6 bases). Trimming left V 1 base short and J 3 bases short, with 17 bases between. Germline assignment: CDR1 SGHDT and CDR2 YYEEEE. The CDR3 totals 16 residues. DNA of the CDR3: TGTGCCAGCAGCTTGTTTGTCGGGACAAGTCTCTACGAGCAGTACTTC. This translates into CASSLFVGTSLYEQYF.

The V call is TRBV7-2, the J call TRBJ2-1, with 14 bases aligning to TRBD2. In germline, CDR1 is SGHTA, CDR2 FQGNSA. V lost 3 bases to trimming and J lost 7 bases; unmatched junction nucleotides: 11. The CDR3 runs 18 residues. The CDR3 nucleotides read TGTGCCAGCAGCTTTGGACTAGCGGGAGGTACTACCCTGAATGAGCAGTTCTTC. Its protein product is CASSFGLAGGTTLNEQFF.

This clone showed up just once. The J gene is TRBJ1-2, the V gene TRBV28; a possible D gene is TRBD1 (6 bases). V lost 5 bases, J lost 4 bases, and 17 bases lay in between. Germline assignment: CDR1 MDHEN and CDR2 SYDVKM. The length of the CDR3 is 15 residues. This chain's CDR3 is CASSPHNRVSYGYTF. CDR3 bases: TGTGCCAGCAGTCCCCACAACAGGGTTAGCTATGGCTACACCTTC.

The chain carries TRBV6-5 and TRBJ1-5; tentative D call: TRBD1 (6 bases). CDR3 length equals 14 residues. Between the trimmed V and J ends, which lost 7 bases and 1 base, there was a span of 11 bases. Per germline, CDR1 MNHEY and CDR2 SVGAGI. DNA for the CDR3: TGTGCCAGCACTCCACAGGGCAGCAATCAGCCCCAGCATTTT. It yields the protein CASTPQGSNQPQHF.

This clone was observed a single time. V is TRBV21-1 and J is TRBJ2-5; TRBD2, the table's D call, was not compared with the DNA. TRBV21-1 is labeled a pseudogene. The CDR3 extends over 14 amino acids. CDR3 DNA sequence: TGTGCCAAACAACATAGCGGGGGTGAGGAGACCCAGTACTTC. It codes for CAKQHSGGEETQYF.

This clone was seen only once. J is TRBJ1-4 and V is TRBV27; 8 bases are a match to TRBD1. The trim removed 6 bases at V and 10 bases at J, leaving 10 bases unmatched. The CDR3 sequence is 14 residues long. Germline CDR1 MNHEY, CDR2 SMNVEV (reference sequence). CDR3 nucleotide sequence: TGTGCCAGCAGGCGGGACAGGTCGGTCGGAAAACTGTTTTTT. This codes for CASRRDRSVGKLFF.

The chain employs TRBV7-2 and TRBJ2-1; the D gene is possibly TRBD2 (5 bases). Trimming removed 0 bases from V and 2 bases from J, with 11 bases in between. The CDR3 is made up of 16 amino acids. Germline V gene lookup returns CDR1 SGHTA and CDR2 FQGNSA. CDR3 nucleotide sequence: TGTGCCAGCAGCTTAGCTATACCCGGGACCTACAATGAGCAGTTCTTC. It yields the protein CASSLAIPGTYNEQFF.

This clone appeared once. The V and J genes are TRBV7-2 and TRBJ1-1, with D tentatively TRBD1 (6 bases). V lost 2 bases and J lost 7, with 26 bases in between. CDR3 size: 18 residues. The germline V gene encodes CDR1 SGHTA and CDR2 FQGNSA. The CDR3 loop is CASSLRPSLRTAIFEAFF. For the CDR3, the DNA is TGTGCCAGCAGCTTAAGGCCGAGCCTCCGGACAGCAATTTTTGAAGCTTTCTTT.

There are a few counts of this clone. The CDR3 sequence is CASRNTANTEAFF. In DNA, the CDR3 is TGTGCCAGCAGAAACACAGCGAACACTGAAGCTTTCTTT. The chain uses TRBV28 and TRBJ1-1; D unresolved. The length of the CDR3 is 13 residues. V lost 6 bases and J 1 base, leaving 9 bases between the germline ends. Germline lookup yields CDR1 MDHEN and CDR2 SYDVKM.

As for this clone: At one end the junction does not follow the germline gene, possibly because of a read error. The rearrangement links TRBV7-9 to TRBJ2-7; 7 positions match TRBD1. Germline CDR1 is SEHNR and CDR2 is FQNEAQ (reference sequence). CDR3 length: 13 amino acids. CDR3 protein: CAGRQGPSDEQYF. CDR3 DNA sequence: TGCGCCGGCCGACAGGGACCATCCGACGAGCAGTACTTC.

This chain connects TRBV28 to TRBJ1-2; no definite D call. The CDR3 has 13 residues. Germline V gene sequence: CDR1 MDHEN, CDR2 SYDVKM. The V gene lost 4 bases and the J gene lost 3 bases, with 9 bases spanning the gap. The CDR3 region is CASSSTYYYGYTF. CDR3 sequence (DNA): TGTGCCAGCAGTTCGACATACTACTATGGCTACACCTTC.

This clone was seen only a few times. This sequence joins TRBV7-3 and TRBJ2-2, with 10 bases identical to TRBD1. The V segment lost 6 bases and the J segment 7 bases; nucleotides outside the gene matches: 5. The CDR3 totals 14 residues. Germline values: CDR1 SGHTA, CDR2 FQGTGA. In DNA form, the CDR3 reads TGTGCCAGCAGGAGGACAGGGGGAGGCGGGGAGCTGTTTTTT. This sequence encodes CASRRTGGGGELFF.

This clone appeared a single time. The J gene is TRBJ2-2, the V gene TRBV5-1; 8 nucleotides agree with TRBD2. With V trimmed by 4 bases and J by 6 bases, 8 bases remained unmatched. Germline values: CDR1 SGHRS, CDR2 YFSETQ. The CDR3 spans 15 residues. This CDR3 reads CASSLRSGKSGELFF. CDR3 bases: TGCGCCAGCAGCCTACGTAGCGGGAAGTCCGGGGAGCTGTTTTTT.

V usage is TRBV3-1 (or the pseudogene TRBV3-2) and J usage is TRBJ1-1, with 7 bases matching TRBD1. The V and J ends lost 2 bases and 1 base, in that order; junction bases with no gene match: 4. The CDR3 runs 15 residues. Per germline, CDR1 LGHDT and CDR2 YNNKEL (reference sequence). CDR3 DNA: TGTGCCAGCAGCCAACGACAGGGCCAGAACACTGAAGCTTTCTTT. Translation: CASSQRQGQNTEAFF.

The chain is built from TRBV19 and TRBJ2-1; 13 nucleotides align to TRBD2. CDR1 is LNHDA, CDR2 SQIVND, per germline (reference sequence). The CDR3 loop spans 15 amino acids. V lost 4 bases to trimming and J lost 9 bases; unmatched junction nucleotides: 6. The CDR3 loop reads CASSTRTSGSFEQFF. The CDR3 nucleotides read TGTGCCAGTAGTACAAGGACTAGCGGGAGCTTTGAGCAGTTCTTC. Complete variable domain (other parts from reference TRBV19 and TRBJ2-1): DGGITQSPKYLFRKEGQNVTLSCEQNLNHDAMYWYRQDPGQGLRLIYYSQIVNDFQKGDIAEGYSVSREKKESFPLTVTSAQKNPTAFYLCASSTRTSGSFEQFFGPGTRLTVL.

The chain combines TRBV4-1 with TRBJ2-3; D gene uncertain. Germline CDR1 reads MGHRA; CDR2 reads YSYEKL. The V and J ends lost 0 bases and 0 bases respectively, with 10 bases between them. The CDR3 loop spans 16 amino acids. CDR3 amino acids: CASSQEQAYSTDTQYF. The CDR3, as DNA: TGCGCCAGCAGCCAAGAGCAAGCGTACAGCACAGATACGCAGTATTTT.